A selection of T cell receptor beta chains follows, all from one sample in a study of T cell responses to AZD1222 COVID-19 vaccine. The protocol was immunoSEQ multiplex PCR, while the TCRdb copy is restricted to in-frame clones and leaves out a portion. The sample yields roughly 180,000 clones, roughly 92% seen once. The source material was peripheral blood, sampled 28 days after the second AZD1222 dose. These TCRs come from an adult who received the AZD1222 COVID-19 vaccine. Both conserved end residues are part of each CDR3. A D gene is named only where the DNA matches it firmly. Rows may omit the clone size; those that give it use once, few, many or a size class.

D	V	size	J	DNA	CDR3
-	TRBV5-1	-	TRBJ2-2	TGCGCCAGCAGCATCACGACCACAGGGACCCGGAACACCGGGGAGCTGTTTTTT	CASSITTTGTRNTGELFF
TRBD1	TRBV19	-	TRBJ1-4	TGTGCCAGTAGTATGGACAGGGGTAATGAAAAACTGTTTTTT	CASSMDRGNEKLFF
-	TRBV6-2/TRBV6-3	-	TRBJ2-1	TGTGCCAGCAGTTACAGGGTCTCCTACAATGAGCAGTTCTTC	CASSYRVSYNEQFF
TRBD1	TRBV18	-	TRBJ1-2	TGTGCCAGCGCCCGCGGACAGGCGTCTAACTATGGCTACACCTTC	CASARGQASNYGYTF
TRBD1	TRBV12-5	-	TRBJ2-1	TGTGCTAGTGCCAGACAGGGGGAGATTGAGTTCTTC	CASARQGEIEFF
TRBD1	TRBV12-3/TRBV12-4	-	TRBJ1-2	TGTGCCACCCAGTTTGGACAGGGGAAAGGCTACACCTTC	CATQFGQGKGYTF
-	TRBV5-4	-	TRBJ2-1	TGTGCCAGCAGCCTTTCGGGGGTCTCCAATGAGCAGTTCTTC	CASSLSGVSNEQFF
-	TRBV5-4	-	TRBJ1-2	TGTGCCAGCAGCAGATCGTTGGCCCCTAACTATGGCTACACCTTC	CASSRSLAPNYGYTF
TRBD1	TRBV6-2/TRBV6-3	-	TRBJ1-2	TGTGCCAGCAGTTCACAGGGGTTCGGAGGCTACACCTTC	CASSSQGFGGYTF
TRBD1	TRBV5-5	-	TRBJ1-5	TGTGCCAGCAGCTTGTTGGCAGGGGGTCAGCCCCAGCATTTT	CASSLLAGGQPQHF
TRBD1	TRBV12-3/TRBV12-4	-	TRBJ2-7	TGTGCCAGCAGAATCAGGGGGCTCCACGAGCAGTACTTC	CASRIRGLHEQYF
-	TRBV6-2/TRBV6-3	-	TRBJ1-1	TGTGCCAGCAGTCGGACAGCTGAAGCTTTCTTT	CASSRTAEAFF
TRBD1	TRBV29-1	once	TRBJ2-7	TGCAGCGTCGGGGACAGCTACGAGCAGTACTTC	CSVGDSYEQYF
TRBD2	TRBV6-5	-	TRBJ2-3	TGTGCCAGCAGTTACGAGCGGGGCTGGGGCCGGTTGGCGCAGTATTTT	CASSYERGWGRLAQYF
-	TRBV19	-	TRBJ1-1	TGTGCCAGTAGTATAACGCAGAACACTGAAGCTTTCTTT	CASSITQNTEAFF
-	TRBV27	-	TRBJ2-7	TGTGCCAGCAGTAGACAGGGGAGGGGCTACGAGCAGTACTTC	CASSRQGRGYEQYF
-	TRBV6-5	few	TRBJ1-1	TGTGCCAGCAGTTACTCGAACAGGGCGGGCACTGAAGCTTTCTTT	CASSYSNRAGTEAFF
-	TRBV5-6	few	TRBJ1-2	TGTGCCAGCAGCTTGGGAGACACCTATGGCTACACCTTC	CASSLGDTYGYTF
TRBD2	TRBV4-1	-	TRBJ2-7	TGCGCCAGCAGCCCCGGGACTAGCGGTTACGAGCAGTACTTC	CASSPGTSGYEQYF
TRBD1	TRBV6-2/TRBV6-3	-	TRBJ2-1	TGTGCCAGCAGCGACAGGGGCAATGAGCAGTTCTTC	CASSDRGNEQFF
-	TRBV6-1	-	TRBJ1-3	TGTGCCAGCAGTGATGGGGGAGGTGGAAACACCATATATTTT	CASSDGGGGNTIYF
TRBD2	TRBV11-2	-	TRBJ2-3	TGTGCCAGCAGCTTCGTTGCGGGAGCAGATACGCAGTATTTT	CASSFVAGADTQYF
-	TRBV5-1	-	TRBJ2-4	TGCGCCAGCAGCTTGGTCCCGTCCTTTAACATTCAGTACTTC	CASSLVPSFNIQYF